The present entry profiles one T cell receptor beta chain with its context. This clonotype is identified as medium-sized (0.01 to 0.1%). There are no base qualities to consult, and no much larger clone falls within one base. These data belong to a study of Japanese encephalitis immunity and Zika vaccine responses (dated by TCRdb to the early 2020s). Regarding the study in general: The included participants were given three 5.0 ug doses of alum-adjuvanted ZPIV at weeks 0, 4 and 28. About a dozen participants were given two doses of JEV vaccine (IXIARO) 28 days apart, two to three months before the first ZPIV dose. Before ZPIV, twelve participants were given one dose of YFV vaccine (YF-VAX), while under 10 participants were flavivirus-naive. For TCR sequencing, five or six representative participants were chosen from each pre-vaccination group, with samples at week 0 (after pre-vaccination, before ZPIV) and week 52. In addition, the TCR repertoires of a few flavivirus-naive individuals were analyzed at weeks 2, 6 and 52 after ZPIV vaccination began. Stimulations used ZIKV structural-protein peptide pools split into flavivirus-conserved and non-conserved sets, or JEV or YFV peptides matching the pre-vaccination. ZIKV peptides were 15-mers overlapping by 11 residues, selected for NetMHCpan/NetMHCII-predicted epitopes with affinity below 50 nM. The study asked whether earlier vaccination against Japanese encephalitis virus (JEV) or yellow fever virus (YFV) shaped CD4 T cell responses to the Zika vaccine.

Receptors were amplified or captured by 5' RACE. Before sequencing, the TCRbeta libraries were pooled in proportion to the number of cells sorted for each library. Total RNA was extracted from the sorted cells with RNAzol RT, and cDNA was synthesized using an oligo(dT) primer and a template-switching oligo. Using Kapa HiFi, PCR amplified the TCRbeta V-CDR3-J region between a SMARTer oligo primer and a TCRbeta constant-region primer. Illumina adaptors and sample-specific index barcodes were added in a second PCR, followed by HighPrep bead cleanup and Bioanalyzer confirmation of a band of roughly 650 bp. Libraries were sequenced on an Illumina MiSeq with 2x151 bp paired-end reads. As for how the authors treated the data: Reads were demultiplexed with an in-house Java program, and TCRbeta annotations were assigned and clonotypes were counted with MiXCR. Repertoire overlap was assessed with Morisita-Horn indices from the R package vegan, and UPGMA clustering and Circos plots of recurring clonotypes were generated. Shannon diversity and richness were normalized to the highest possible value given the input cell numbers, yielding values from 0 to 1. CDR3beta sequences were aligned with MUSCLE, distances computed with SeqinR, and multidimensional scaling plotted in R. TCRdb's own reprocessing of the public reads used fastp at Q25 and MiXCR and kept productive beta chains. Duplicate CDR3 protein sequences are folded into a single record with the most common DNA and genes. V and J calls and clone size were set by TCRdb, not the authors. The table for this sample lists more than 550 distinct CDR3 sequences; about 2% of them were counted only once. The ten largest make up around 24% of the sample.

PBMCs were labeled with CellTrace CFSE and were cultured for 6 days in RPMI containing about 8% human serum plus peptide pools at approximately 0.94 ug/mL each. On a BD FACSAria, proliferating CD4 T cells were sorted without fixation as live CD56-CD19-CD16-CD3+CD4+ CFSE-low cells. Enrolled adults were healthy and seronegative for ZIKV, JEV, YFV, DENV and WNV by microneutralization screening. The samples were taken from a phase 1, double-blinded, randomized, placebo-controlled trial testing an alum-adjuvanted Zika purified-inactivated virus (ZPIV) vaccine. Peripheral blood mononuclear cells were isolated using a standard procedure and kept frozen in liquid nitrogen until needed. Trimming accounts for 2 bases at V and 7 bases at J, while the number of junction bases matched to no gene is 4. From its cysteine to its phenylalanine, the CDR3 spans 14 amino acids. The retained sequence is limited to the CDR3, 42 bases, with the frame set at the first base.

The paper's findings and limits, for the study overall: The individual peptides behind the cross-reactive responses were not identified because limits on sample size made peptide-pool deconvolution impossible. The samples grouped by participant and showed no similarity across individuals, which suggests that no public TCRs were detected. Only a few individuals showed CD8 T cell responses to ZIKV peptide pools, and those responses were very low in magnitude. Higher repertoire similarity across time-points and stimulations was observed in JEV-pre-vaccinated donors than in YFV-pre-vaccinated donors, indicating that more clonotypes were common to ZIKV and JEV stimulation. In JEV-pre-vaccinated donors, the repertoire richness of CD4 T cells responding to conserved ZIKV epitopes decreased significantly after ZPIV. The analysis was restricted to a subset of trial participants with three doses and adequate samples, and the entire vaccinated cohort was not analyzed.

Recombination connected TRBV12-3 or TRBV12-4 to TRBJ1-5; 8 nucleotides in the junction match TRBD1. Sequenced material: antigen-activated CD4+ T cells from blood, cultured, taken during a Zika inactivated vaccine study. This TCR derives from an adult woman who received an inactivated Zika virus vaccine. In nucleotides, the sequence is TGTGCCAGCAGTTTAATGACAGGGGTCCAGCCCCAGCATTTT. It encodes CASSLMTGVQPQHF.